This TCR beta chain originates from a study of OX40 agonist ivuxolimab in advanced cancers. At the level of the study: At approximately 80% male, the cohort had a mean age of approximately 64 years, ranging from 23 to 79.

The CDR3 covers 15 residues. V was clipped by 5 bases and J by 3 bases; unmatched bases: 6. In germline, CDR1 is ENHRY, CDR2 SYGVKD. Profiling relied on immunoSEQ multiplex PCR, and the TCRdb table lists in-frame clones only, not all of them. The table has around 20,000 clones, 74% seen once; the top ten hold about 30%. This receptor was identified in an adult with an advanced solid tumor such as melanoma, head and neck, liver or kidney cancer. The chain couples TRBV10-3 to TRBJ2-3, with TRBD1 identical over 9 bases. Material: CD4+ or CD8+ T cells sorted from blood, obtained in a trial of the OX40 agonist ivuxolimab. CDR3 sequence reads: CAISLAGQGTDTQYF. In nucleotides, the CDR3 is TGTGCCATCAGTTTGGCGGGACAGGGAACAGATACGCAGTATTTT.